This T cell receptor beta chain was documented in a study of cytomegalovirus exposure and HLA in healthy donors. Samples came from healthy bone marrow donors. Amplification used 60 Vbeta primers and 13 Jbeta primers. Here immunoSEQ multiplex PCR was the method, and the copy in TCRdb shows in-frame clones only, minus some. The data hold roughly 200,000 clones, with 70% to 85% observed a single time. What was sequenced was PBMCs. The source of this sequence is a woman aged 35 to 49 in good health and CMV-seronegative.

CDR3 sequence: CASSGTGNEQFF. In DNA, the CDR3 is TGTGCCAGCAGTGGGACAGGGAATGAGCAGTTCTTC. The rearrangement links TRBV2 to TRBJ2-1; TRBD1 matches at 8 bases. The CDR3 spans 12 residues. Germline CDR1 is SNHLY and CDR2 is FYNNEI. V lost 4 bases and J lost 7; bases outside the gene matches: 0.